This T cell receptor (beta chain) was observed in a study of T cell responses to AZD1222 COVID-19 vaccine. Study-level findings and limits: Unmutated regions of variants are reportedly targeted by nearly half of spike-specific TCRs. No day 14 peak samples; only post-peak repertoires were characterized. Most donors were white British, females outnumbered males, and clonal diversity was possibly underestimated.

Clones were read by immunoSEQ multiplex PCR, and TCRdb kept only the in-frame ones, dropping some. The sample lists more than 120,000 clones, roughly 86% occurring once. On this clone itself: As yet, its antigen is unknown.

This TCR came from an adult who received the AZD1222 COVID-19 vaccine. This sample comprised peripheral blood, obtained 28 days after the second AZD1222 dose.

CDR3 amino acids: CASSLSAGGPYEQYF. The CDR3 DNA reads TGTGCCAGCAGTTTATCGGCGGGAGGGCCTTACGAGCAGTACTTC. The chain recombines TRBV27 with TRBJ2-7; TRBD2 matches 9 bases. The CDR3 extends over 15 amino acids. CDR1 MNHEY and CDR2 SMNVEV come from the germline V gene (reference sequence). J gave up 4 bases and V 0 bases, and 4 bases lay outside the gene matches.